A single sample is the source of the 20 T cell receptor beta chains below, sequenced in a study of T cells in Graves' hyperthyroidism and ophthalmopathy. The TCR beta CDR3 regions underwent amplification using RNA transcripts as the source. In the first-round RT-PCR of the TCR CDR3, the HTBI primer set was used. In TCRdb, the multiplex PCR reads were re-called with MiXCR into one record per CDR3 protein. The table has over 200,000 distinct CDR3 sequences, over 15% seen once; the top ten hold roughly 50%. Sequencing was done on a sample of blood. The receptors shown here come from a man aged 50 to 59 with Graves' hyperthyroidism.

This clonotype has more than one count but fewer than ten. CDR3 amino acids: CASREGQGGSNQPQHF. In DNA form, the CDR3 reads TGTGCCAGCAGAGAGGGACAGGGGGGAAGCAATCAGCCCCAGCATTTT. This chain links TRBV6-2 or TRBV6-3 with TRBJ1-5, with TRBD1 matching over 11 bases. V was clipped by 6 bases and J by 1 base; unmatched bases: 5. The germline V gene has CDR1 MNHEY and CDR2 SVGEGT. The CDR3 extends over 16 amino acids.

The genes are TRBV2 and TRBJ2-7; a weak D match, TRBD2 (6 bases). This CDR3 spans 15 amino acids. Germline CDR1 reads SNHLY; CDR2 reads FYNNEI. V dropped 2 bases and J dropped 7 bases, with 18 bases sitting between them. CDR3 nucleotides: TGTGCCAGCAGTGAAATATCCCAGAGGGCGGGAGAGCAGTACTTC. Its translation is CASSEISQRAGEQYF.

This clonotype has ten or more counts. The chain couples TRBV15 to TRBJ2-1; D is ambiguous. Between the trimmed V and J ends, which lost 0 bases and 7 bases, there was a span of 4 bases. The CDR3 runs to 12 residues. Germline V gene lookup returns CDR1 LNHNV and CDR2 YYDKDF (reference sequence). The CDR3 nucleotides are TGTGCCACCAGCAGAGATGCGAATGAGCAGTTCTTC. The encoded protein is CATSRDANEQFF.

This clonotype was seen a handful of times. The V and J genes are TRBV6-1 and TRBJ1-6; no reliable D call. The CDR3 contains 14 residues. Trimming shortened V by 6 bases and J by 4 bases, and 10 bases separated the two germline ends. Germline CDR1 reads MNHNS; CDR2 reads SASEGT. CDR3 amino acids: CASRKGSYNSPLHF. Here the CDR3 DNA reads TGTGCCAGCAGAAAAGGGAGTTATAATTCACCCCTCCACTTT.

This clonotype was recorded at least ten times. V usage is TRBV7-9 and J usage is TRBJ2-7; the D is unclear. The CDR3 contains 14 residues. Trimming shortened V by 5 bases and J by 1 base, and 12 bases separated the two germline ends. Germline CDR1 reads SEHNR; CDR2 reads FQNEAQ (reference sequence). In DNA, the CDR3 is TGTGCCAGCAGCACCGCTGTGGGGTCCTACGAGCAGTACTTC. Encoded protein: CASSTAVGSYEQYF.

This clonotype has ten or more counts. V and J are TRBV5-1 and TRBJ2-1; 16 nucleotides line up with TRBD2. Trimming cost V 4 bases and J 2 bases; bases outside gene matches: 3. This CDR3 spans 17 amino acids. Germline V CDR1 and CDR2: SGHRS, YFSETQ. The chain's CDR3 is CASSTGLAGGPYNEQFF. DNA for the CDR3: TGCGCCAGCAGCACGGGACTAGCGGGAGGGCCCTACAATGAGCAGTTCTTC.

This clonotype occurred a few times. This chain joins TRBV19 and TRBJ1-1; 9 bases align to TRBD1. V gave up 6 bases and J gave up 4 bases; unmatched junction bases: 12. This CDR3 has 16 amino acids. Germline loops: CDR1 LNHDA, CDR2 SQIVND (reference sequence). The CDR3 sequence: CASRSTQVDRGTEAFF. In DNA form, the CDR3 reads TGTGCCAGTAGAAGTACTCAGGTGGACAGGGGCACTGAAGCTTTCTTT.

This clonotype came up many times. This chain joins TRBV19 and TRBJ2-1, with 12 bases lining up with TRBD2. Germline CDR1 reads LNHDA; CDR2 reads SQIVND (reference sequence). Trimming at V came to 5 bases and at J to 9 bases, leaving 8 bases not matched to a gene. This CDR3 is 15 amino acids long. This CDR3 reads CASSGGLAGMLEQFF. CDR3 nucleotide sequence: TGTGCCAGTAGTGGAGGACTAGCGGGAATGCTTGAGCAGTTCTTC.

The sample holds many counts of this clonotype. The chain couples TRBV7-2 to TRBJ2-7, with 10 nucleotides matching TRBD1. Germline CDR1 SGHTA, CDR2 FQGNSA. This CDR3 contains 14 residues. Trimming removed 5 bases from V and 5 bases from J; junction bases left unmatched: 6. The CDR3 nucleotides are TGTGCCAGCAGCAAGGGACAGGGGTTCAACGAGCAGTACTTC. As protein: CASSKGQGFNEQYF.

This clonotype was observed many times. The chain carries TRBV2 and TRBJ2-7; 7 nucleotides line up with TRBD1. Germline CDR1 is SNHLY and CDR2 is FYNNEI. V dropped 2 bases and J dropped 3; count of bases not matched to a gene: 7. This CDR3 region has 15 residues. The CDR3 here is CASSEHGTDNYEQYF. The CDR3 DNA is TGTGCCAGCAGTGAACACGGGACAGACAACTACGAGCAGTACTTC.

This chain connects TRBV7-8 to TRBJ2-2, with TRBD2 as a possible D gene (5 bases). Germline CDR1 SGHVS, CDR2 FQNEAQ. V was trimmed by 2 bases and J by 0 bases, leaving 10 bases between them. The CDR3 covers 16 residues. In DNA, the CDR3 is TGTGCCAGCAGCTTATATGAGGGTTCGAACACCGGGGAGCTGTTTTTT. This translates into CASSLYEGSNTGELFF.

This clonotype was seen many times. The chain carries TRBV30 and TRBJ2-2; D unclear. The germline CDR1 and CDR2 sequences are GTSNPN and SVGIG (reference sequence). The CDR3 consists of 15 residues. The ends were cut back, 0 bases at V and 1 base at J, with 9 bases in the middle. CDR3 sequence: CAWSVGRVNTGELFF. In nucleotides, the CDR3 is TGTGCCTGGAGTGTAGGGCGTGTGAACACCGGGGAGCTGTTTTTT.

V is TRBV5-8 and J is TRBJ2-3, with D perhaps matching TRBD1 or TRBD2 (5 bases each). Trimming stripped 1 base from V and 5 bases from J, with 20 bases between. The CDR3 length is 17 residues. Germline loops: CDR1 SGHTS, CDR2 YDEGEE. The CDR3 loop reads CASSLWFRWGSEDTQYF. CDR3 nucleotide sequence: TGTGCCAGCAGCTTGTGGTTTCGGTGGGGGAGTGAAGATACGCAGTATTTT.

This clonotype was seen many times. The chain is built from TRBV28 and TRBJ2-7; 8 nucleotides align to TRBD2. The V and J ends lost 2 bases and 5 bases, in that order; junction bases with no gene match: 8. This CDR3 is 15 amino acids long. CDR1 is MDHEN, CDR2 SYDVKM, per germline. The CDR3 sequence: CASSLRSGRGNEQYF. As DNA, the CDR3 is TGTGCCAGCAGTTTACGGAGCGGGAGAGGCAACGAGCAGTACTTC.

This rearrangement joins TRBV6-1 to TRBJ2-1, with 7 bases aligning to TRBD1. Germline-derived CDR1 and CDR2 are MNHNS and SASEGT. With V trimmed by 3 bases and J by 7 bases, 12 bases remained unmatched. The CDR3 consists of 16 residues. CDR3 nucleotide sequence: TGTGCCAGCAGTGACCGACAGGGAAGAGATTGGAATGAGCAGTTCTTC. Its protein is CASSDRQGRDWNEQFF.

V and J are TRBV7-2 and TRBJ2-2, with 8 nucleotides matching TRBD2. V dropped 4 bases and J dropped 1; count of bases not matched to a gene: 14. Germline CDR1 reads SGHTA; CDR2 reads FQGNSA. The CDR3 consists of 19 residues. CDR3 sequence: CASSSPRGGAGWNTGELFF. The CDR3 region has the DNA TGTGCCAGCAGCTCACCCCGGGGGGGGGCCGGATGGAACACCGGGGAGCTGTTTTTT. The full variable domain, completed using reference TRBV7-2 and TRBJ2-2, is GAGVSQSPSNKVTEKGKDVELRCDPISGHTALYWYRQSLGQGLEFLIYFQGNSAPDKSGLPSDRFSAERTGGSVSTLTIQRTQQEDSAVYLCASSSPRGGAGWNTGELFFGEGSRLTVL.

This clonotype was counted many times. The CDR3 reads CASTLLRGQITDTQYF. CDR3 bases: TGTGCCAGCACCCTACTCAGGGGACAGATCACAGATACGCAGTATTTT. This chain joins TRBV2 and TRBJ2-3, with 7 bases lining up with TRBD1. There are 16 residues in the CDR3. The germline gives CDR1 SNHLY, CDR2 FYNNEI. The J segment lost 2 bases and the V segment lost 7 bases, leaving 12 bases of the junction unmatched.

The rearrangement joins TRBV18 to TRBJ1-6, with D perhaps TRBD1 (6 bases). Trimming took 2 bases from V and 7 from J, leaving 15 bases between them. Per germline, CDR1 KGHSH and CDR2 LQKENI. This CDR3 contains 16 residues. Written as DNA, the CDR3 is TGTGCCAGCTCACCAAGGGACAATTCTGGAAATTCACCCCTCCACTTT. Translation gives CASSPRDNSGNSPLHF.

The rearrangement links TRBV11-3 to TRBJ1-2, with 7 bases aligning to TRBD1. Unmatched junction bases numbered 18, after V lost 5 bases and J lost 6 bases. Germline V gene sequence: CDR1 SGHNT, CDR2 YENEEA. The CDR3 sequence is 17 residues long. CDR3 region: CASSPSGALQGKDGYTF. The CDR3 DNA sequence: TGTGCCAGCAGCCCATCCGGGGCGCTACAGGGGAAAGATGGCTACACCTTC.

This clonotype showed up many times. The J gene is TRBJ2-5, the V gene TRBV28; TRBD1 agrees at 9 bases. Germline V gene lookup returns CDR1 MDHEN and CDR2 SYDVKM. The CDR3 is 15 residues long. The junction had 11 bases not matched to a gene; V was cut back by 5 bases and J by 7 bases. CDR3 amino acids: CASSPVTGGRGTQYF. The CDR3 DNA reads TGTGCCAGCAGTCCAGTGACAGGGGGGAGAGGGACCCAGTACTTC.